This TCR beta chain was sequenced during a study of early T cells in non-severe SARS-CoV-2 infection. The CDR3 has 12 residues. Germline assignment: CDR1 DFQATT and CDR2 SNEGSKA (reference sequence). Trimming cost V 4 bases and J 7 bases, with 11 bases left between them. From the 5' RACE reads, TCRdb called clonotypes with MiXCR, one entry per CDR3 protein. The data show about 11,000 distinct CDR3 sequences, about 4.9% seen once. This clonotype was detected many times. The rearrangement links TRBV20-1 to TRBJ2-1; possibly TRBD1 for D (5 bases). The source is an adult who was a healthcare worker with PCR-confirmed SARS-CoV-2 infection or an uninfected control (not recorded which). Sequencing used whole blood. CDR3 region: CSANIQENEQFF. CDR3 DNA sequence: TGCAGTGCTAATATACAGGAGAATGAGCAGTTCTTC.